The 13 T cell receptor beta chains presented below share a single source sample, sequenced in a study of T-cell reconstitution after alpha-beta-depleted transplantation in children. Unique molecular identifiers were built into the TCRbeta library. One entry per CDR3 protein, called by TCRdb with MiXCR from the PCR reads. This sample has about 580,000 distinct CDR3 sequences, with 20% to 30% found just once. Source: PBMCs, taken before TCRalphabeta/CD19-depleted stem cell transplant. The receptors come from a boy under two years old with Wiskott-Aldrich syndrome, due to receive a stem cell transplant.

The chain recombines TRBV20-1 with TRBJ2-7; 10 bases map to TRBD1. The length of the CDR3 is 15 residues. V shed 6 bases and J 0 bases; nucleotides not matched to a gene: 8. In germline, CDR1 is DFQATT, CDR2 SNEGSKA (reference sequence). CDR3 DNA sequence: TGCAGTGCCACTATCGGGACAGGGGTCTCCTACGAGCAGTACTTC. Amino acids: CSATIGTGVSYEQYF.

This chain uses TRBV10-2 with TRBJ1-1; D uncertain. This CDR3 has 12 residues. Looked up from germline, CDR1 is WSHSY and CDR2 is SAAADI. V lost 4 bases, J lost 5 bases, and 8 bases lay in between. The CDR3 loop is CASSVGSTEAFF. CDR3 DNA sequence: TGCGCCAGCAGTGTAGGGAGTACTGAAGCTTTCTTT.

The chain uses TRBV10-3 and TRBJ2-7, with D possibly TRBD1 on 5 matching bases. Germline lookup yields CDR1 ENHRY and CDR2 SYGVKD. CDR3 length: 14 amino acids. V lost 6 bases and J 3 bases, leaving 15 bases between the germline ends. The CDR3 here is CAISATDRHYEQYF. The CDR3 region has the DNA TGTGCCATCAGCGCGACCGACAGACACTACGAGCAGTACTTC.

This clonotype came up a few times. This sequence joins TRBV5-5 and TRBJ2-5; D ambiguous. The CDR3 is 14 residues long. V was cut by 4 bases and J by 4 bases, with 14 bases left in between. Germline CDR1 and CDR2: SGHKS and YYEKEE (reference sequence). Here the CDR3 DNA reads TGTGCCAGCAGCCCGAATTACGCCCGAGAGACCCAGTACTTC. Amino acid sequence: CASSPNYARETQYF.

The rearrangement links TRBV15 to TRBJ2-3; no reliable D call. V lost 0 bases and J lost 0, with 7 bases in between. Germline-derived CDR1 and CDR2 are LNHNV and YYDKDF (reference sequence). The CDR3 is 15 residues long. CDR3 DNA sequence: TGTGCCACCAGCAGAGATGCCAGGAGCACAGATACGCAGTATTTT. Translation gives CATSRDARSTDTQYF. The variable domain in full, with the rest retrieved from reference TRBV15 and TRBJ2-3, is DAMVIQNPRYQVTQFGKPVTLSCSQTLNHNVMYWYQQKSSQAPKLLFHYYDKDFNNEADTPDNFQSRRPNTSFCFLDIRSPGLGDTAMYLCATSRDARSTDTQYFGPGTRLTVL.

This chain connects TRBV19 to TRBJ1-5, with D uncertain. Germline-derived CDR1 and CDR2 are LNHDA and SQIVND (reference sequence). The CDR3 has 15 residues. V was cut by 1 base and J by 3 bases, with 10 bases left in between. The CDR3 bases are TGTGCCAGTAGTATAGTGAGAGCATCCAATCAGCCCCAGCATTTT. Residues: CASSIVRASNQPQHF.

The sample holds a few counts of this clonotype. The genes are TRBV21-1 and TRBJ2-7; the D call TRBD2 from the table was never checked on the DNA. TRBV21-1 is a pseudogene. CDR3 length: 17 residues. The CDR3 DNA follows: TGTGCCAGCAGCAAGGGCCATGAGCGGGAGGGCCGCTACGAGCAGTACTTC. Protein sequence: CASSKGHEREGRYEQYF.

The rearrangement links TRBV11-2 to TRBJ2-4; D perhaps matches TRBD2 (5 bases). This CDR3 is 13 amino acids long. Germline CDR1 reads SGHAT; CDR2 reads FQNNGV. Trimming removed 4 bases from V and 8 bases from J, with 12 bases in between. The CDR3 sequence: CASSSDAEDIQYF. DNA for the CDR3: TGTGCCAGCAGCTCAGATGCGGAGGACATTCAGTACTTC.

A few counts support this clonotype. The V gene is TRBV18, the J gene TRBJ2-5; the D is unclear. The CDR3 consists of 13 residues. V lost 6 bases to trimming and J lost 1 base, with 9 bases between them. The germline V gene encodes CDR1 KGHSH and CDR2 LQKENI. The CDR3 sequence is CASSRTAQETQYF. CDR3 in DNA: TGTGCCAGCTCGCGTACAGCCCAAGAGACCCAGTACTTC.

Turning to this clonotype: The junction departs from the called germline gene at one end, perhaps through a read error. The chain recombines TRBV20-1 with TRBJ1-2, with D perhaps matching TRBD1 (5 bases). Germline V gene sequence: CDR1 DFQATT, CDR2 SNEGSKA (reference sequence). The CDR3 consists of 16 residues. CDR3 sequence: CSAPTLFRVRDYAYTF. CDR3 nucleotide sequence: TGCAGTGCTCCTACGCTCTTTCGGGTGCGGGACTATGCCTACACCTTC.

The V and J genes are TRBV5-1 and TRBJ2-6; perhaps D is TRBD1 or TRBD2 (5 bases each). V gave up 3 bases and J gave up 0 bases, with 13 bases separating them. Germline V gene data show CDR1 as SGHRS and CDR2 as YFSETQ. CDR3 size: 17 residues. The DNA for the CDR3 is TGCGCCAGCAGCTGGGGACGTACTAACTCTGGGGCCAACGTCCTGACTTTC. Protein sequence: CASSWGRTNSGANVLTF.

This clonotype was counted a few times. The chain carries TRBV2 and TRBJ1-2; weak D call: TRBD1 (6 bases). V shed 10 bases and J shed 0 bases, with 15 bases lying between them. The CDR3 extends over 14 amino acids. In germline, CDR1 is SNHLY, CDR2 FYNNEI. CDR3 amino acids: CAKGSRGSNYGYTF. As DNA, the CDR3 is TGTGCCAAAGGGTCGAGGGGGTCTAACTATGGCTACACCTTC.

The chain joins TRBV12-3 or TRBV12-4 to TRBJ2-5; 8 bases align to TRBD2. This CDR3 is built from 15 residues. V gave up 5 bases and J gave up 2 bases; unmatched junction bases: 7. The CDR3 DNA follows: TGTGCCAGCAGTACTAGCGGCCAGAAACAAGAGACCCAGTACTTC. Its translation is CASSTSGQKQETQYF.